The 30 T cell receptor beta chains given below trace back to one sample, sequenced in a study of regulatory T cells in long-lasting Graves disease. This sample's time point: persistent/refractory GD, antithyroid drugs over 5 years with positive TRAb. The authors made the TCR library using RNA they extracted from PBMCs. Library construction for TCR beta used iRepertoire HTBI primers and Arm-PCR of CDR3 regions. Each CDR3 protein is one row after TCRdb ran MiXCR on the multiplex PCR reads. The sample has approximately 440,000 distinct CDR3 sequences, about 20% seen once. The material sequenced was peripheral blood mononuclear cells (PBMCs), taken when the disease was refractory, from a patient treated with antithyroid drugs. All receptors derive from a female donor with Graves disease.

This clonotype has just a few counts. The rearrangement joins TRBV6-2 or TRBV6-3 to TRBJ1-1, with D hard to call. The length of the CDR3 is 14 residues. V shed 0 bases and J shed 4 bases, with 9 bases lying between them. CDR1 and CDR2 from the germline V gene are MNHEY and SVGEGT. CDR3 residues: CASSYSIAGTEAFF. CDR3 in DNA: TGTGCCAGCAGTTACTCGATCGCCGGCACTGAAGCTTTCTTT.

This clonotype showed up just a few times. The V gene is TRBV11-2, the J gene TRBJ2-7; TRBD1 might be the D (6 bases). Germline loops: CDR1 SGHAT, CDR2 FQNNGV. Trimming shortened V by 2 bases and J by 2 bases, and 19 bases separated the two germline ends. The CDR3 sequence is 17 residues long. The chain's CDR3 is CASSLSHRVFIPYEQYF. DNA of the CDR3: TGTGCCAGCAGCTTATCCCACAGGGTTTTTATACCCTACGAGCAGTACTTC.

The genes are TRBV20-1 and TRBJ1-2; possibly TRBD1 for D (5 bases). V was trimmed by 0 bases and J by 9 bases, leaving 17 bases between them. This CDR3 has 14 amino acids. Germline V lookup: CDR1 DFQATT, CDR2 SNEGSKA (reference sequence). As DNA, the CDR3 is TGCAGTGCTAGAGATCGATACGGGGCCGTACGCTACACCTTC. Amino acids: CSARDRYGAVRYTF.

The rearrangement links TRBV19 to TRBJ1-1; D might be TRBD1 (6 bases). This CDR3 contains 15 residues. Trimming removed 6 bases at V and 0 bases at J, with 14 bases between. The germline CDR1 and CDR2 sequences are LNHDA and SQIVND (reference sequence). The CDR3 loop is CASSQRRQVNTEAFF. DNA of the CDR3: TGTGCCAGTAGCCAACGACGACAGGTGAACACTGAAGCTTTCTTT. Looking up the rest from reference TRBV19 and TRBJ1-1 gives the full variable domain: DGGITQSPKYLFRKEGQNVTLSCEQNLNHDAMYWYRQDPGQGLRLIYYSQIVNDFQKGDIAEGYSVSREKKESFPLTVTSAQKNPTAFYLCASSQRRQVNTEAFFGQGTRLTVV.

CDR3 bases: TGTGCCAGCAGCTCCCGACAGTTGGCCTACGAGCAGTACTTC. Its protein is CASSSRQLAYEQYF. This sequence joins TRBV7-2 and TRBJ2-7, with a weak D call TRBD1 (5 bases). Trimming took off 4 bases at V and 2 bases at J, with 12 bases between the two ends. The CDR3 is 14 residues long. From germline, CDR1 is SGHTA and CDR2 FQGNSA. The full variable domain, rest sourced from reference TRBV7-2 and TRBJ2-7, is GAGVSQSPSNKVTEKGKDVELRCDPISGHTALYWYRQSLGQGLEFLIYFQGNSAPDKSGLPSDRFSAERTGGSVSTLTIQRTQQEDSAVYLCASSSRQLAYEQYFGPGTRLTVT.

The rearrangement joins TRBV6-1 to TRBJ1-5; 8 nucleotides match TRBD1. Germline assignment: CDR1 MNHNS and CDR2 SASEGT. This CDR3 region has 17 residues. With V trimmed by 8 bases and J by 2 bases, 14 bases remained unmatched. The CDR3 loop is CASRDTGGAGGNQPQHF. CDR3 coding DNA: TGTGCCAGCCGCGACACAGGGGGAGCAGGGGGCAATCAGCCCCAGCATTTT.

At least ten counts were recorded for this clonotype. V gene TRBV28 combines with J gene TRBJ1-2; TRBD1 matches at 9 bases. The length of the CDR3 is 13 residues. Germline V gene data show CDR1 as MDHEN and CDR2 as SYDVKM. Losses at the gene ends were 1 base for V and 10 bases for J; bases not matched to a gene: 4. For the CDR3, the DNA is TGTGCCAGCAGTTTATACAGGGGGCAAGACTACACCTTC. Residues: CASSLYRGQDYTF.

The CDR3 here is CASSSGKNYGYTF. CDR3 nucleotides: TGTGCCAGCAGTTCCGGGAAGAATTATGGCTACACCTTC. The chain carries TRBV6-5 and TRBJ1-2; no clear D gene. In germline, CDR1 is MNHEY, CDR2 SVGAGI. The CDR3 spans 13 residues. V lost 4 bases to trimming and J lost 5 bases, with 11 bases between them.

This clonotype has just a few counts. The V gene is TRBV28, the J gene TRBJ2-7; D is perhaps TRBD2 (6 bases). Germline V gene sequence: CDR1 MDHEN, CDR2 SYDVKM. V was clipped by 3 bases and J by 3 bases, with 9 bases between them. The CDR3 has 13 residues. The CDR3 reads CASSFGGVYEQYF. Here the CDR3 DNA reads TGTGCCAGCAGTTTCGGGGGAGTCTACGAGCAGTACTTC.

This clonotype has a count of ten or more. This sequence joins TRBV2 and TRBJ2-5; 7 bases map to TRBD2. CDR3 size: 16 residues. V gave up 3 bases and J gave up 2 bases; unmatched junction bases: 9. CDR1 and CDR2 (germline): SNHLY, FYNNEI. The CDR3 DNA reads TGTGCCAGCAGTGAGGCTAGCGGACCGATACAAGAGACCCAGTACTTC. It yields the protein CASSEASGPIQETQYF.

The V gene is TRBV6-1, the J gene TRBJ2-2; TRBD1 might be the D (6 bases). Germline CDR1 is MNHNS and CDR2 is SASEGT. The V and J ends lost 8 bases and 4 bases respectively, with 11 bases between them. The length of the CDR3 is 13 residues. CDR3 in DNA: TGTGCCAGCTATCGAGGGGGCACCGGGGAGCTGTTTTTT. It is translated as CASYRGGTGELFF.

J is TRBJ2-3 and V is TRBV7-9, with D maybe TRBD2 (5 bases). Germline values: CDR1 SEHNR, CDR2 FQNEAQ (reference sequence). The V end was cut by 1 base, the J end by 0 bases, with 8 bases between. This CDR3 region has 15 residues. The CDR3 DNA reads TGTGCCAGCAGCTTAGTGGGAGCTAGCACAGATACGCAGTATTTT. It codes for CASSLVGASTDTQYF.

V and J are TRBV10-3 and TRBJ1-1, with unresolved D. V dropped 2 bases and J dropped 2 bases, with 6 bases sitting between them. The CDR3 contains 13 residues. Per the germline V gene, CDR1 is ENHRY and CDR2 is SYGVKD. The CDR3 DNA sequence: TGTGCCATCAGTGAGGGGGAAAACACTGAAGCTTTCTTT. Its protein is CAISEGENTEAFF.

This clonotype was seen repeatedly, ten times or more. The genes are TRBV2 and TRBJ2-7; a possible D gene is TRBD1 (6 bases). This CDR3 region has 15 residues. CDR1 is SNHLY and CDR2 is FYNNEI in the germline V gene. The V and J ends lost 5 bases and 4 bases respectively, with 18 bases between them. The CDR3 region is CASSRTALGRYEQYF. The CDR3 DNA sequence: TGTGCCAGCAGTCGGACAGCCCTTGGGAGATACGAGCAGTACTTC. The variable domain in full, with the rest retrieved from reference TRBV2 and TRBJ2-7, is EPEVTQTPSHQVTQMGQEVILRCVPISNHLYFYWYRQILGQKVEFLVSFYNNEISEKSEIFDDQFSVERPDGSNFTLKIRSTKLEDSAMYFCASSRTALGRYEQYFGPGTRLTVT.

The table lists this clonotype with many counts. The chain is built from TRBV2 and TRBJ1-1; 9 nucleotides match TRBD1. CDR1 SNHLY and CDR2 FYNNEI come from the germline V gene. V shed 3 bases and J 1 base; nucleotides not matched to a gene: 3. This CDR3 has 15 amino acids. The CDR3 reads CASSDVGQGNTEAFF. The CDR3 bases are TGTGCCAGCAGTGATGTGGGACAGGGGAACACTGAAGCTTTCTTT. The full variable domain, in which reference TRBV2 and TRBJ1-1 provide the parts outside the CDR3, is EPEVTQTPSHQVTQMGQEVILRCVPISNHLYFYWYRQILGQKVEFLVSFYNNEISEKSEIFDDQFSVERPDGSNFTLKIRSTKLEDSAMYFCASSDVGQGNTEAFFGQGTRLTVV.

The V call is TRBV4-1, the J call TRBJ1-1; 8 positions agree with TRBD1. CDR1 MGHRA and CDR2 YSYEKL come from the germline V gene. The CDR3 covers 15 residues. Losses at the gene ends were 4 bases for V and 3 bases for J; bases not matched to a gene: 7. The CDR3 region has the DNA TGCGCCAGCAGCCCTTGGACAGGGACGGACACTGAAGCTTTCTTT. Amino acids: CASSPWTGTDTEAFF.

Many counts were recorded for this clonotype. The chain couples TRBV24-1 to TRBJ1-1, with D possibly being TRBD1 (5 bases). The V gene's germline CDR1 is KGHDR and CDR2 SFDVKD. CDR3 length equals 13 residues. V lost 4 bases and J lost 2, with 7 bases in between. The DNA of the CDR3 is TGTGCCACCAGTGACACAGGAAACACTGAAGCTTTCTTT. Encoded protein: CATSDTGNTEAFF.

V gene TRBV27 combines with J gene TRBJ2-7, with 7 bases identical to TRBD2. The V gene's germline CDR1 is MNHEY and CDR2 SMNVEV (reference sequence). J lost 3 bases, V lost 5 bases, and 10 bases had no gene match. This CDR3 has 15 amino acids. The CDR3 spells CASSRLGGGVYEQYF. The CDR3 DNA follows: TGTGCCAGCAGTCGACTGGGGGGGGGGGTCTACGAGCAGTACTTC.

V and J are TRBV19 and TRBJ2-7; D might be TRBD2 (6 bases). The germline V gene has CDR1 LNHDA and CDR2 SQIVND (reference sequence). CDR3 length: 13 amino acids. The ends were cut back, 6 bases at V and 2 bases at J, with 11 bases in the middle. This chain's CDR3 is CASSRDWAYEQYF. The CDR3, as DNA: TGTGCCAGTAGCCGGGACTGGGCCTACGAGCAGTACTTC.

This clonotype was recorded at least ten times. This sequence joins TRBV6-2 or TRBV6-3 and TRBJ1-2, with D perhaps TRBD1 (5 bases). Germline assignment: CDR1 MNHEY and CDR2 SVGEGT. The CDR3 loop spans 16 amino acids. Trimming removed 2 bases at V and 0 bases at J, with 13 bases between. The CDR3 sequence is CASSYRDGEANYGYTF. CDR3 sequence (DNA): TGTGCCAGCAGTTACAGGGACGGAGAAGCTAACTATGGCTACACCTTC.

The J gene is TRBJ1-2, the V gene TRBV2; D uncertain. The CDR3 length is 14 residues. V lost 1 base to trimming and J lost 4 bases, with 10 bases between them. The germline gives CDR1 SNHLY, CDR2 FYNNEI. The chain's CDR3 is CASSEGHGGYGYTF. CDR3 bases: TGTGCCAGCAGTGAAGGACACGGAGGCTATGGCTACACCTTC.

This clonotype was observed a few times. The chain employs TRBV29-1 and TRBJ1-1; the match to TRBD1 covers 10 bases. V lost 0 bases to trimming and J lost 0 bases; unmatched junction nucleotides: 16. CDR1 is SQVTM and CDR2 is ANQGSEA in the germline V gene. The CDR3 is made up of 20 amino acids. CDR3 bases: TGCAGCGTTGAAGACCCTCTATGGCGCCGGGACAGGGGACTGAACACTGAAGCTTTCTTT. Its translation: CSVEDPLWRRDRGLNTEAFF.

Remarks on this clonotype: A much larger clone lies a single base off, so this may be a read error. The conserved phenylalanine or tryptophan is not found at the CDR3 terminus, so this likely reflects a read error. The V and J genes are TRBV5-5 and TRBJ2-7; TRBD1 agrees at 10 bases. Germline lookup yields CDR1 SGHKS and CDR2 YYEKEE (reference sequence). There are 15 residues in the CDR3. J gave up 4 bases and V 1 base, and 5 bases lay outside the gene matches. CDR3: CASSLRDRGLYEQYL. CDR3 DNA sequence: TGTGCCAGCAGCTTGCGTGACAGGGGGCTTTACGAGCAGTACCTC.

This clonotype was recorded many times. The chain couples TRBV28 to TRBJ2-7; D may be TRBD2 (7 bases). This CDR3 has 15 amino acids. Germline V gene data show CDR1 as MDHEN and CDR2 as SYDVKM. Trimming removed 1 base at V and 2 bases at J, with 12 bases between. The chain's CDR3 is CASSLYRGDTYEQYF. The CDR3 DNA sequence: TGTGCCAGCAGTTTATATCGGGGGGACACCTACGAGCAGTACTTC. The full variable domain, rest sourced from reference TRBV28 and TRBJ2-7, is DVKVTQSSRYLVKRTGEKVFLECVQDMDHENMFWYRQDPGLGLRLIYFSYDVKMKEKGDIPEGYSVSREKKERFSLILESASTNQTSMYLCASSLYRGDTYEQYFGPGTRLTVT.

The V and J genes are TRBV5-1 and TRBJ2-5, with no clear D. The ends were cut back, 3 bases at V and 3 bases at J, with 9 bases in the middle. Looked up from germline, CDR1 is SGHRS and CDR2 is YFSETQ. The CDR3 extends over 13 amino acids. The CDR3: CASSWRSEETQYF. The CDR3 DNA follows: TGCGCCAGCAGCTGGCGGTCTGAAGAGACCCAGTACTTC.

The gene calls are TRBV19 and TRBJ2-7; TRBD2 aligns across 10 bases. J gave up 0 bases and V 7 bases, and 6 bases lay outside the gene matches. This CDR3 has 15 amino acids. Germline V gives CDR1 LNHDA, CDR2 SQIVND (reference sequence). CDR3 amino acids: CASMPSGGSSYEQYF. In nucleotides, the CDR3 is TGTGCCAGTATGCCTAGCGGGGGTAGCTCCTACGAGCAGTACTTC.

The chain links TRBV20-1 to TRBJ2-1; 7 bases agree with TRBD2. From germline, CDR1 is DFQATT and CDR2 SNEGSKA (reference sequence). V was clipped by 1 base and J by 1 base; unmatched bases: 4. The CDR3 loop spans 15 amino acids. CDR3 residues: CSARGRTRSYNEQFF. For the CDR3, the DNA is TGCAGTGCTAGAGGCCGGACTAGGTCCTACAATGAGCAGTTCTTC.

The rearrangement joins TRBV28 to TRBJ2-7; TRBD1 matches 7 bases. The CDR3 sequence is 16 residues long. Germline V gene sequence: CDR1 MDHEN, CDR2 SYDVKM. V was clipped by 1 base and J by 2 bases; unmatched bases: 8. CDR3 sequence reads: CASSLFAGQATYEQYF. CDR3 nucleotides: TGTGCCAGCAGTTTATTCGCCGGACAGGCCACCTACGAGCAGTACTTC.

This clonotype came up many times. The gene calls are TRBV29-1 and TRBJ1-5; possibly TRBD1 for D (5 bases). Trimming stripped 5 bases from V and 1 base from J, with 6 bases between. The CDR3 consists of 12 residues. From germline, CDR1 is SQVTM and CDR2 ANQGSEA. CDR3 DNA sequence: TGCAGCGTTAGGGGCAGCAATCAGCCCCAGCATTTT. It codes for CSVRGSNQPQHF.

The chain employs TRBV3-1 and TRBJ2-2, with 7 nucleotides matching TRBD2. CDR1 and CDR2 from the germline V gene are LGHDT and YNNKEL (reference sequence). The J segment lost 5 bases and the V segment lost 5 bases, leaving 17 bases of the junction unmatched. The CDR3 length is 18 residues. This chain's CDR3 is CASSFPGLVGGTTGELFF. CDR3 DNA: TGTGCCAGCAGCTTCCCAGGACTAGTGGGAGGTACGACCGGGGAGCTGTTTTTT.